The rows below give T cell receptor beta chains drawn from one sample of a study of T cells in Graves' hyperthyroidism and ophthalmopathy. Each CDR3 protein is one row after TCRdb ran MiXCR on the multiplex PCR reads. The table records approximately 210,000 distinct CDR3 sequences, over 15% of them present only once. The sequencing input was blood. The receptors were sampled from a man aged 50-60 years with Graves' hyperthyroidism. The CDR3 runs from the conserved cysteine through the conserved F or W. Fields, in order: clone size, CDR3 length, V gene, J gene, D gene, CDR3 DNA, CDR3 protein. The D gene is left open where the match is weak. Some rows mark clone size as missing; the rest say once, few, many or name a class of expanded clone.

-	17	TRBV5-1	TRBJ2-2	-	TGCGCCAGCAGCTTAATCCCCGCTAGCAGGAACACCGGGGAGCTGTTTTTT	CASSLIPASRNTGELFF
-	14	TRBV12-3/TRBV12-4	TRBJ1-4	-	TGTGCCAGCAGGCCGGGACGGCGGGGTGAAAAACTGTTTTTT	CASRPGRRGEKLFF
-	15	TRBV6-2/TRBV6-3	TRBJ2-3	-	TGTGCCAGCAGTTACGGCGGGGCTAGCACAGATACGCAGTATTTT	CASSYGGASTDTQYF
-	15	TRBV28	TRBJ2-1	TRBD2	TGTGCCAGCAGTCCCCAACTTGGGCGGGAGCGGGAGCAGTTCTTC	CASSPQLGREREQFF
-	15	TRBV12-3/TRBV12-4	TRBJ2-2	-	TGTGCCAGCACCTTTTTATCGGGGAACACCGGGGAGCTGTTTTTT	CASTFLSGNTGELFF
few	15	TRBV28	TRBJ1-5	-	TGTGCCAGCAGTTTACACCAGTATAGCAATCAGCCCCAGCATTTT	CASSLHQYSNQPQHF
-	15	TRBV6-2/TRBV6-3	TRBJ2-1	TRBD2	TGTGCCAGCAGTCGACTAGCGGGAGATTTCAATGAGCAGTTCTTC	CASSRLAGDFNEQFF
-	12	TRBV20-1	TRBJ1-6	-	TGCAGTCCAAGGAGCTATAATTCACCCCTCCACTTT	CSPRSYNSPLHF
many	14	TRBV6-1	TRBJ2-7	TRBD1	TGTGCCAGCACCCTGGACAGGGGGCTGTACGAGCAGTACTTC	CASTLDRGLYEQYF
-	17	TRBV6-5	TRBJ2-1	TRBD2	TGTGCCAGCAGTTACTCCGGACTAGCGGGAGGAAGGAATGAGCAGTTCTTC	CASSYSGLAGGRNEQFF
many	14	TRBV20-1	TRBJ1-1	-	TGCAGTGCTAGAGATTTTAGGGTCAGGCCTGAAGCTTTCTTT	CSARDFRVRPEAFF
many	13	TRBV28	TRBJ1-3	-	TGTGCCAGCAGCCCTCCCCATGGAAACACCATATATTTT	CASSPPHGNTIYF
few	11	TRBV20-1	TRBJ2-1	-	TGCAGTGCACAACAGCAATATGAGCAGTTCTTC	CSAQQQYEQFF